The T cell receptor (beta chain) described here comes from a study of shared clonotypes between healthy human individuals. The CDR3 covers 16 residues. Trimming shortened V by 4 bases and J by 0 bases, and 14 bases separated the two germline ends. Germline V lookup: CDR1 MGHRA, CDR2 YSYEKL. Study results and caveats: In general, naive subsets displayed greater estimated richness than memory subsets did.

Only in-frame clones appear in the TCRdb table, and some are missing; sequencing was by immunoSEQ multiplex PCR. The top ten hold more than 1.5% of the sample, which has about 2.1 million clones, just over 90% seen once. As defined, naive CD8 cells were CD45RO-negative and positively selected for CCR7, with terminally differentiated effector memory CD45RA+ cells excluded. Caucasian adults residing in Nashville, Tennessee made up all the donors. Concerning this clone: Its target is unknown.

The sequenced sample consisted of naive CD8+ T cells from PBMCs. The TCR sequence derives from a man younger than 30 in good health. Some clones in this sample may be carry-over from other donors' samples. The chain employs TRBV4-1 and TRBJ2-3; TRBD2 might be the D (6 bases). The DNA for the CDR3 is TGCGCCAGCAGCCGCGGGACGGGGGTTAGCACAGATACGCAGTATTTT. This translates into CASSRGTGVSTDTQYF.